This note documents a single T cell receptor beta chain sequence. The J segment lost 3 bases and the V segment lost 2 bases, leaving 9 bases of the junction unmatched. Looked up from germline, CDR1 is ENHRY and CDR2 is SYGVKD. The CDR3 sequence is 16 residues long. In the source study's methods: The authors estimated nucleated cell counts from reference gene primer amplification. Assay: immunoSEQ multiplex PCR; the TCRdb copy retains only in-frame clones and omits some. V and J calls and clone size are copied from that table; D and trimming were computed from the DNA. The sample includes 380,000 or so clones, 70% to 90% of them seen just once. This specimen belongs to a study of blood T cell repertoires in COVID-19. Study as a whole: T cells, B-cell-depleted T cells, or PBMCs provided the cDNA or gDNA that served as material.

J is TRBJ1-2 and V is TRBV10-3; 7 nucleotides match TRBD1. The specimen sequenced was peripheral blood. The receptor's source is a man aged 40-49 years with acute or convalescent COVID-19. This CDR3 is CAISEVGGRGDYGYTF. The DNA of the CDR3 is TGTGCCATCAGTGAGGTCGGCGGCAGGGGGGACTATGGCTACACCTTC.